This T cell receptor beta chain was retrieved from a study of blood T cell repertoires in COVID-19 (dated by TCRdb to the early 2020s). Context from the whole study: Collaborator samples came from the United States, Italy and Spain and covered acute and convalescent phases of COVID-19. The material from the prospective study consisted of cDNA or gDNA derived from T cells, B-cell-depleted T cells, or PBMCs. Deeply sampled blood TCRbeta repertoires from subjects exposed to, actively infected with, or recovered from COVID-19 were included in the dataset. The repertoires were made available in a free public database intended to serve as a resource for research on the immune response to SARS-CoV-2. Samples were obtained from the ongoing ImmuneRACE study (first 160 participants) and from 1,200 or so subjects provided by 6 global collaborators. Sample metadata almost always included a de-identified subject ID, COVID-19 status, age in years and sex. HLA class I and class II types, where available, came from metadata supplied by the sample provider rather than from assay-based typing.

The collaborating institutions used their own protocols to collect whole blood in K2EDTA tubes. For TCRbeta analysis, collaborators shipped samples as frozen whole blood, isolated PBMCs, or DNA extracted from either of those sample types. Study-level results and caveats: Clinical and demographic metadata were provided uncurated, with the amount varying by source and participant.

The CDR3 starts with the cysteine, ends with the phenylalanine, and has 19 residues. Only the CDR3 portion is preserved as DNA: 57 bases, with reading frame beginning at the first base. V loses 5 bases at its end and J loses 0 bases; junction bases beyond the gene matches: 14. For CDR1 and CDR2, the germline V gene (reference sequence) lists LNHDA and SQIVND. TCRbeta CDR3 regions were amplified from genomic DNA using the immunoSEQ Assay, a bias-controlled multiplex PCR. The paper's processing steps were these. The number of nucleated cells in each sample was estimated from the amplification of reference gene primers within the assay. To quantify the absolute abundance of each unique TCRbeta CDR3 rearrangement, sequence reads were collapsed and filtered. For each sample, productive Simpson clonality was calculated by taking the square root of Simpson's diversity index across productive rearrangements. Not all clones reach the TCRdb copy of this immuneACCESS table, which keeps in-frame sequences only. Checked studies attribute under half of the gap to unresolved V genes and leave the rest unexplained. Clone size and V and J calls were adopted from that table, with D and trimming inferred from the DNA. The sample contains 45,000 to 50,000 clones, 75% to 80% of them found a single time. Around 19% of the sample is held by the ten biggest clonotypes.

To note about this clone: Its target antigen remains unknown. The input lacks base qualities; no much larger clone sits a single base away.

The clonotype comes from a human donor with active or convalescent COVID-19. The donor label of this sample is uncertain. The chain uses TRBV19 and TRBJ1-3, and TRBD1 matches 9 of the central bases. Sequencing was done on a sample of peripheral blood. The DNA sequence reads TGTGCCAGTAGTGACCCCCCCGGACAGGGGCCCTTCTCTGGAAACACCATATATTTT. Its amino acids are CASSDPPGQGPFSGNTIYF. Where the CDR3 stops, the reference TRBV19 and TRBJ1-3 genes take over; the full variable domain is DGGITQSPKYLFRKEGQNVTLSCEQNLNHDAMYWYRQDPGQGLRLIYYSQIVNDFQKGDIAEGYSVSREKKESFPLTVTSAQKNPTAFYLCASSDPPGQGPFSGNTIYFGEGSWLTVV.